The 21 T cell receptor beta chains given below trace back to one sample, sequenced in a study of blood T cell repertoires in COVID-19. TCRdb's table, derived via immunoSEQ multiplex PCR, lists solely in-frame clones and lacks some. The sample records about 83,000 clones, roughly 90% being singletons. What was sequenced was peripheral blood. The receptor set was obtained from a woman in her forties or fifties with active or convalescent COVID-19.

The V call is TRBV30, the J call TRBJ2-5; D is perhaps TRBD2 (5 bases). Germline V CDR1 and CDR2: GTSNPN, SVGIG (reference sequence). The ends were cut back, 2 bases at V and 2 bases at J, with 6 bases in the middle. This CDR3 has 12 amino acids. CDR3 coding DNA: TGTGCCTGGAGTCTAGCTCAAGAGACCCAGTACTTC. The encoded protein is CAWSLAQETQYF.

The chain uses TRBV2 and TRBJ1-6; possibly TRBD1 for D (6 bases). This CDR3 has 13 residues. CDR1 is SNHLY and CDR2 is FYNNEI in the germline V gene. V lost 10 bases and J lost 7, with 14 bases in between. CDR3 in DNA: TGTGCCACCGCACAGGGTAGAAATTCACCCCTCCACTTT. This sequence encodes CATAQGRNSPLHF.

This chain joins TRBV27 and TRBJ1-2; TRBD1 is a possible D gene (6 bases). CDR1 is MNHEY and CDR2 is SMNVEV in the germline V gene (reference sequence). CDR3 length: 14 residues. With 5 bases removed from V and 4 bases from J, the gap between germline ends came to 14 bases. CDR3 sequence: CASSEQGMSYGYTF. CDR3 nucleotide sequence: TGTGCCAGCAGTGAACAGGGTATGAGCTATGGCTACACCTTC.

DNA of the CDR3: TGTGCCAGCACCCTTGGGCGGGACACTGAAGCTTTCTTT. It yields the protein CASTLGRDTEAFF. The chain has TRBV5-6 and TRBJ1-1; D gene ambiguous. Germline V gene sequence: CDR1 SGHDT, CDR2 YYEEEE. V was pared by 6 bases and J by 3 bases, with 12 bases between. This CDR3 is built from 13 residues.

This chain uses TRBV13 with TRBJ1-3; D is uncertain. The CDR3 sequence is 12 residues long. CDR1 and CDR2 from the germline V gene are PRHDT and FYEKMQ (reference sequence). The V end was cut by 5 bases, the J end by 7 bases, with 9 bases between. CDR3 loop: CASSGVMNTIYF. CDR3 DNA sequence: TGTGCCAGCAGCGGAGTGATGAACACCATATATTTT.

The chain links TRBV2 to TRBJ2-2; 10 bases agree with TRBD2. This CDR3 is 14 amino acids long. V lost 7 bases, J lost 6 bases, and 5 bases stayed unmatched. The V gene's germline CDR1 is SNHLY and CDR2 FYNNEI. CDR3 nucleotide sequence: TGTGCCAGCACCCCGGGACTAGCGTCCGGGGAGCTGTTTTTT. This sequence encodes CASTPGLASGELFF.

Details on this clone: Relative to the germline gene, one junction end is altered; a read error may explain this. This chain connects TRBV19 to TRBJ2-4, with D possibly matching TRBD2 (5 bases). Germline assignment: CDR1 LNHDA and CDR2 SQIVND (reference sequence). CDR3 length equals 13 residues. DNA of the CDR3: TGTGCCAGTAGTATAGATCTAGCATCCTGGTTGAACTTC. Translation: CASSIDLASWLNF. Based on the CDR3 plus reference TRBV19 and TRBJ2-4, the full variable domain is DGGITQSPKYLFRKEGQNVTLSCEQNLNHDAMYWYRQDPGQGLRLIYYSQIVNDFQKGDIAEGYSVSREKKESFPLTVTSAQKNPTAFYLCASSIDLASWLNFGAGTRLSVL.

This clone was seen once. The J gene is TRBJ2-7, the V gene TRBV4-3; 9 bases line up with TRBD1. The J segment lost 2 bases and the V segment lost 4 bases, leaving 6 bases of the junction unmatched. Germline CDR1 is LGHNA and CDR2 is YSLEER. CDR3 length: 15 residues. The CDR3 DNA reads TGCGCCAGCAGCCGCGGGACAGGGACAACCTACGAGCAGTACTTC. Encoded protein: CASSRGTGTTYEQYF.

Ten or more counts support this clone. The chain carries TRBV9 and TRBJ2-1, with 9 bases lining up with TRBD2. Losses at the gene ends were 4 bases for V and 4 bases for J; bases not matched to a gene: 18. This CDR3 contains 19 residues. Germline V gene lookup returns CDR1 SGDLS and CDR2 YYNGEE. The CDR3 DNA reads TGTGCCAGCAGCCCCCTCCCCCCGGGCGGACTAGCGAAGTACAATGAGCAGTTCTTC. This gives the protein CASSPLPPGGLAKYNEQFF.

The chain carries TRBV11-2 and TRBJ2-7; D is uncertain. Trimming pared 3 bases from V and 1 base from J, leaving 19 bases between. Germline V lookup: CDR1 SGHAT, CDR2 FQNNGV. This CDR3 is 17 amino acids long. CDR3 loop: CASSFPYLTEVSYEQYF. CDR3 nucleotides: TGTGCCAGCAGCTTCCCCTACTTAACCGAGGTTTCCTACGAGCAGTACTTC.

The chain joins TRBV6-1 to TRBJ1-2; 7 nucleotides line up with TRBD1. This CDR3 has 16 residues. Germline V gene data show CDR1 as MNHNS and CDR2 as SASEGT. V lost 1 base to trimming and J lost 2 bases; unmatched junction nucleotides: 7. The CDR3 DNA is TGTGCCAGCAGTGAAGTTACCGGGACAGAAAACTATGGCTACACCTTC. As protein: CASSEVTGTENYGYTF.

The rearrangement uses TRBV7-8 and TRBJ1-3; 7 positions match TRBD1. Germline V gene sequence: CDR1 SGHVS, CDR2 FQNEAQ. V was pared by 0 bases and J by 0 bases, with 5 bases of the junction left unmatched. This CDR3 has 17 amino acids. The CDR3 spells CASSLAGQGGSGNTIYF. CDR3 DNA: TGTGCCAGCAGCTTAGCAGGCCAGGGGGGCTCTGGAAACACCATATATTTT.

The chain is built from TRBV18 and TRBJ2-7; D perhaps matches TRBD1 (5 bases). The V gene lost 2 bases and the J gene lost 0 bases, with 11 bases spanning the gap. There are 15 residues in the CDR3. Germline CDR1 reads KGHSH; CDR2 reads LQKENI. CDR3 DNA sequence: TGTGCCAGCTCACCAAACACAGGTTCCTCCTACGAGCAGTACTTC. Its translation: CASSPNTGSSYEQYF.

V gene TRBV6-5 combines with J gene TRBJ2-2; the D gene is possibly TRBD1 (6 bases). V was trimmed by 6 bases and J by 0 bases, leaving 11 bases between them. Germline V gives CDR1 MNHEY, CDR2 SVGAGI. This CDR3 has 15 amino acids. DNA of the CDR3: TGTGCCAGCAGGTCCAGGGGTACGAACACCGGGGAGCTGTTTTTT. Protein sequence: CASRSRGTNTGELFF.

As DNA, the CDR3 is TGTGCCAGCAGTTTTGATGGGCCTGGGGGCTACACCTTC. This sequence encodes CASSFDGPGGYTF. V usage is TRBV12-3 or TRBV12-4 and J usage is TRBJ1-2; D unresolved. V was clipped by 3 bases and J by 8 bases, with 13 bases between them. The CDR3 totals 13 residues.

The chain combines TRBV6-1 with TRBJ2-1; TRBD2 aligns across 7 bases. Germline lookup yields CDR1 MNHNS and CDR2 SASEGT. V was pared by 3 bases and J by 9 bases, with 8 bases of the junction left unmatched. The CDR3 covers 14 residues. The DNA for the CDR3 is TGTGCCAGCAGTGACGGGTGGGGAGGGACTGAGCAGTTCTTC. Its translation is CASSDGWGGTEQFF.

The DNA for the CDR3 is TGTGCCAGCCGGACAGGGCAAGACTATGGCTACACCTTC. It is translated as CASRTGQDYGYTF. The chain joins TRBV27 to TRBJ1-2, with TRBD1 matching 8 bases. V gave up 8 bases and J gave up 3 bases; unmatched junction bases: 5. CDR1 and CDR2 from the germline V gene are MNHEY and SMNVEV (reference sequence). The CDR3 sequence is 13 residues long.

This clone was found once. The chain uses TRBV30 and TRBJ1-1, with D possibly TRBD1 on 5 matching bases. Germline V lookup: CDR1 GTSNPN, CDR2 SVGIG (reference sequence). This CDR3 region has 14 residues. In DNA form, the CDR3 reads TGTGCGCTTGACCAGGGAGGAGGAAACACTGAAGCTTTCTTT. Protein product: CALDQGGGNTEAFF. The full variable domain, its missing parts supplied by reference TRBV30 and TRBJ1-1, is SQTIHQWPATLVQPVGSPLSLECTVEGTSNPNLYWYRQAAGRGLQLLFYSVGIGQISSEVPQNLSASRPQDRQFILSSKKLLLSDSGFYLCALDQGGGNTEAFFGQGTRLTVV.

The CDR3 loop is CASSRDRQGGQFF. In nucleotides, the CDR3 is TGTGCCAGCAGCCGAGATCGACAGGGAGGGCAGTTCTTC. The chain links TRBV7-2 to TRBJ2-1; TRBD1 is a possible D gene (7 bases). Germline values: CDR1 SGHTA, CDR2 FQGNSA. The V end was cut by 5 bases, the J end by 12 bases, with 17 bases between. The CDR3 totals 13 residues. Looking up the rest from reference TRBV7-2 and TRBJ2-1 gives the full variable domain: GAGVSQSPSNKVTEKGKDVELRCDPISGHTALYWYRQSLGQGLEFLIYFQGNSAPDKSGLPSDRFSAERTGGSVSTLTIQRTQQEDSAVYLCASSRDRQGGQFFGPGTRLTVL.

This chain connects TRBV4-3 to TRBJ2-1, with TRBD1 matching 12 bases. The ends lost 5 bases at V and 8 bases at J; junction bases unmatched: 7. CDR1 LGHNA and CDR2 YSLEER come from the germline V gene. CDR3 size: 15 residues. CDR3 sequence reads: CASSSGQGARDEQFF. The CDR3 DNA follows: TGCGCCAGCAGCTCGGGACAGGGGGCGCGGGATGAGCAGTTCTTC.

The CDR3 region has the DNA TGTGCCAGCAGTGAAGGGACAGCTTCGGAGACCCAGTACTTC. Protein product: CASSEGTASETQYF. The chain links TRBV6-1 to TRBJ2-5, with D possibly TRBD1 on 6 matching bases. Germline V gene lookup returns CDR1 MNHNS and CDR2 SASEGT. Trimming cost V 1 base and J 5 bases, with 11 bases left between them. The CDR3 loop spans 14 amino acids.